The T cell receptor beta chain described here comes from a study of shared clonotypes between healthy human individuals. General study results and limits: The study found about 5% of naive CD4 clonotypes shared across four donors. Researchers sampled blood only, noting tissue repertoires likely differ. In contrast to clonotypes shared by all four donors, non-shared clonotypes had lower generation probabilities.

On this clone: The antigen remains unidentified.

The CDR3 is 13 amino acids. Trimming shortened V by 6 bases and J by 1 base, and 9 bases separated the two germline ends. Germline V lookup: CDR1 MNHNS, CDR2 SASEGT. Every immunoSEQ plate was one replicate of a subset's evenly spread DNA. The method was immunoSEQ multiplex PCR; TCRdb's version includes in-frame clones alone and lacks a portion of them. The data hold around 2.5 million clones, with approximately 93% observed a single time. The receptor was isolated from a man younger than 35 in good health. Some clones in this sample may be carry-over from other donors' samples. The V and J genes are TRBV6-1 and TRBJ1-1; no definite D call. The sample comprised naive CD4+ T cells from PBMCs. Subset defined: CD45RA+ positively selected. The CDR3 DNA reads as TGTGCCAGCAGCCCCCTGGGGAACACTGAAGCTTTCTTT. This gives the protein CASSPLGNTEAFF.